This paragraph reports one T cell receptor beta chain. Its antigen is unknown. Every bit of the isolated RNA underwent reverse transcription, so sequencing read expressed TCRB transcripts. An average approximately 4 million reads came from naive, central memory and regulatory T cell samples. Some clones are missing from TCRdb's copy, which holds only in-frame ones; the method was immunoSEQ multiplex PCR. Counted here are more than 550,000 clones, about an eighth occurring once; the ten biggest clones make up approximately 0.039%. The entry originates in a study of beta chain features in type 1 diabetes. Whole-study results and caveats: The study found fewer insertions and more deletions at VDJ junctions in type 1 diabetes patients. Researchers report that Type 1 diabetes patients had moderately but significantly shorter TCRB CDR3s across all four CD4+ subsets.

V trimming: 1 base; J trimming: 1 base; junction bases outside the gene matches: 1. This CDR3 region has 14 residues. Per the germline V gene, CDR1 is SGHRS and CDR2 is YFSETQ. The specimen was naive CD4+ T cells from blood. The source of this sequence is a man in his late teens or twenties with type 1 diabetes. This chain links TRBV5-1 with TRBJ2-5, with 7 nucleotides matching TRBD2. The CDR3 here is CASSLPSGQETQYF. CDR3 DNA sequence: TGCGCCAGCAGCTTGCCTAGCGGCCAAGAGACCCAGTACTTC.